This T cell receptor (beta chain) was captured in a study of cytomegalovirus exposure and HLA in healthy donors. Study background: Both the roughly 120 validation repertoires and the 600 to 750 first-cohort repertoires used the same platform, as reported by a later analysis. Notes on the study in general: Overall, 164 TCR beta chains were annotated as cytomegalovirus-associated.

This CDR3 is 14 amino acids long. Unmatched junction bases numbered 7, after V lost 7 bases and J lost 6 bases. Germline V gene lookup returns CDR1 MDHEN and CDR2 SYDVKM. Repertoires were generated with immunoSEQ multiplex PCR, while TCRdb's copy carries only in-frame clones and drops some. Altogether approximately 110,000 clones are present, 90% to 95% being singletons, with the ten largest covering under 1.5%. To note about this clone: The antigen is unknown.

Specimen: PBMCs. The chain recombines TRBV28 with TRBJ2-1; 9 positions match TRBD2. This clonotype was obtained from a woman in her late teens or twenties in good health and CMV-seronegative. CDR3 in amino acids: CASIEGLAGNEQFF. The CDR3 nucleotides read TGTGCCAGCATCGAGGGACTAGCAGGCAATGAGCAGTTCTTC.